The 23 T cell receptor beta chains below come from one sample, sequenced in a study of blood T cell repertoires in COVID-19. Here immunoSEQ multiplex PCR was the method, and the copy in TCRdb shows in-frame clones only, minus some. Among roughly 63,000 clones listed, roughly 85% were seen once. Sequenced sample: peripheral blood. All receptors come from a human donor in a cohort sampled during active COVID-19.

The chain couples TRBV5-6 to TRBJ2-5; 9 bases are shared with TRBD1. The germline gives CDR1 SGHDT, CDR2 YYEEEE. With 0 bases clipped from V and 1 base from J, the junction kept 4 bases outside the gene matches. This CDR3 region has 16 residues. CDR3 protein: CASSLGGQGTQETQYF. CDR3 coding DNA: TGTGCCAGCAGCTTGGGGGGACAGGGTACCCAAGAGACCCAGTACTTC.

The chain employs TRBV6-5 and TRBJ2-3, with D hard to call. Trimming took off 6 bases at V and 1 base at J, with 14 bases between the two ends. This CDR3 is 15 amino acids long. Looked up from germline, CDR1 is MNHEY and CDR2 is SVGAGI. Here the CDR3 reads CASRRRRSGTDTQYF. CDR3 coding DNA: TGTGCCAGCAGAAGAAGACGAAGCGGCACAGATACGCAGTATTTT.

The rearrangement links TRBV14 to TRBJ1-1; TRBD1 might be the D (5 bases). Trimming cost V 6 bases and J 3 bases, with 17 bases left between them. Germline V CDR1 and CDR2: SGHDN, FVKESK. The CDR3 is made up of 15 amino acids. The CDR3 protein is CASSFARQTHTEAFF. The CDR3 DNA reads TGTGCCAGCAGTTTCGCCCGACAGACCCACACTGAAGCTTTCTTT.

The chain recombines TRBV2 with TRBJ2-6; 10 nucleotides line up with TRBD1. The CDR3 totals 17 residues. Germline assignment: CDR1 SNHLY and CDR2 FYNNEI. Unmatched junction bases numbered 9, after V lost 6 bases and J lost 4 bases. CDR3 region: CASRPGQGYSGANVLTF. CDR3 nucleotides: TGTGCCAGCAGACCGGGACAGGGGTATTCAGGGGCCAACGTCCTGACTTTC.

The chain is built from TRBV28 and TRBJ1-5, with D possibly matching TRBD1 (5 bases). Trimming took 10 bases from V and 6 from J, leaving 19 bases between them. Germline V gives CDR1 MDHEN, CDR2 SYDVKM. CDR3 length: 14 amino acids. CDR3 loop: CATLSRRGRQPQHF. The CDR3 region has the DNA TGTGCCACCCTAAGTCGTAGGGGTCGTCAGCCCCAGCATTTT. The whole variable domain, filled in from reference TRBV28 and TRBJ1-5, reads DVKVTQSSRYLVKRTGEKVFLECVQDMDHENMFWYRQDPGLGLRLIYFSYDVKMKEKGDIPEGYSVSREKKERFSLILESASTNQTSMYLCATLSRRGRQPQHFGDGTRLSIL.

The chain joins TRBV3-1 (or the pseudogene TRBV3-2) to TRBJ2-3, with D tentatively TRBD1 (7 bases). Germline CDR1 and CDR2: LGHDT and YNNKEL (reference sequence). V lost 6 bases and J 1 base, leaving 23 bases between the germline ends. The CDR3 spans 18 residues. The CDR3 DNA sequence: TGTGCCAGCAGAGGCGGGACAGTTAAACCGGGGTGCACAGATACGCAGTATTTT. This translates into CASRGGTVKPGCTDTQYF.

V and J are TRBV29-1 and TRBJ1-2; 12 bases are shared with TRBD1. The CDR3 is made up of 13 amino acids. V was clipped by 5 bases and J by 7 bases; unmatched bases: 5. CDR1 SQVTM and CDR2 ANQGSEA come from the germline V gene. CDR3 protein: CSVSGTGGRGYTF. The CDR3 DNA reads as TGCAGCGTTTCCGGGACAGGGGGCCGTGGCTACACCTTC.

This clone occurred once. The rearrangement joins TRBV4-1 to TRBJ2-1, with D tentatively TRBD2 (6 bases). Trimming cost V 3 bases and J 7 bases, with 28 bases left between them. Germline V gene data show CDR1 as MGHRA and CDR2 as YSYEKL. This CDR3 has 19 residues. CDR3 sequence reads: CASSQQTRQNPSFLNEQFF. The CDR3 DNA reads TGCGCCAGCAGCCAGCAGACTAGGCAGAATCCCAGCTTCTTGAATGAGCAGTTCTTC.

The V gene is TRBV29-1, the J gene TRBJ2-6; a weak D match, TRBD1 (6 bases). Trimming took 1 base from V and 2 from J, leaving 12 bases between them. The CDR3 totals 16 residues. CDR1 is SQVTM and CDR2 is ANQGSEA in the germline V gene. The DNA for the CDR3 is TGCAGCGTTGAAGGAAGGGGACAACCTGGGGCCAACGTCCTGACTTTC. This sequence encodes CSVEGRGQPGANVLTF.

V is TRBV15 and J is TRBJ1-1; D is ambiguous. Per germline, CDR1 LNHNV and CDR2 YYDKDF (reference sequence). Between the trimmed V and J ends, which lost 3 bases and 5 bases, there was a span of 19 bases. This CDR3 region has 16 residues. The CDR3 reads CATSRLSDGVATEAFF. CDR3 sequence (DNA): TGTGCCACCAGCAGGCTGTCCGACGGGGTGGCAACTGAAGCTTTCTTT.

This chain uses TRBV15 with TRBJ1-4, with 9 bases that match TRBD1. V shed 8 bases and J 8 bases; nucleotides not matched to a gene: 3. CDR1 is LNHNV, CDR2 YYDKDF, per germline (reference sequence). The CDR3 covers 12 residues. CDR3: CATGTGHEKLFF. CDR3 in DNA: TGTGCCACCGGGACAGGGCACGAAAAACTGTTTTTT. Full variable domain (remainder filled in from reference TRBV15 and TRBJ1-4): DAMVIQNPRYQVTQFGKPVTLSCSQTLNHNVMYWYQQKSSQAPKLLFHYYDKDFNNEADTPDNFQSRRPNTSFCFLDIRSPGLGDTAMYLCATGTGHEKLFFGSGTQLSVL.

This clone has more than one count but fewer than ten. V is TRBV30 and J is TRBJ1-3; D remains ambiguous. In germline, CDR1 is GTSNPN, CDR2 SVGIG (reference sequence). The CDR3 totals 14 residues. V was clipped by 0 bases and J by 4 bases, with 10 bases between them. CDR3 in DNA: TGTGCCTGGAGTGTACGGAGTCGCGGAAACACCATATATTTT. Translated: CAWSVRSRGNTIYF.

The chain joins TRBV10-3 to TRBJ2-1; 7 nucleotides match TRBD1. Germline V lookup: CDR1 ENHRY, CDR2 SYGVKD. Trimming cost V 2 bases and J 2 bases; bases outside gene matches: 3. The CDR3 has 15 residues. The CDR3 loop is CAISEPGQPYNEQFF. The CDR3 DNA reads as TGTGCCATCAGTGAGCCGGGACAGCCCTACAATGAGCAGTTCTTC.

The chain has TRBV3-1 (or the pseudogene TRBV3-2) and TRBJ1-5; D gene ambiguous. Germline CDR1 is LGHDT and CDR2 is YNNKEL (reference sequence). The CDR3 is made up of 15 amino acids. Trimming stripped 0 bases from V and 7 bases from J, with 13 bases between. CDR3 residues: CASSQDSGPWQPQHF. DNA of the CDR3: TGTGCCAGCAGCCAAGATAGCGGGCCCTGGCAGCCCCAGCATTTT.

As for this clone: Germline and junction disagree at one end, which may indicate a read error. This chain uses TRBV7-7 with TRBJ2-3; 9 positions match TRBD2. The CDR3 sequence is 14 residues long. Germline V lookup: CDR1 SSHAT, CDR2 FNYEAQ (reference sequence). The CDR3 region is CASSSSGAGDTQYF. The CDR3, as DNA: TGTGCTAGCAGCTCTAGCGGGGCAGGGGATACGCAGTATTTT.

V usage is TRBV5-1 and J usage is TRBJ1-2; D unclear. The length of the CDR3 is 15 residues. V gave up 1 base and J gave up 5 bases, with 15 bases separating them. Germline CDR1 and CDR2: SGHRS and YFSETQ. The DNA of the CDR3 is TGCGCCAGCAGCTTGCACCAGCAAGGAGGATATGGCTACACCTTC. Its translation is CASSLHQQGGYGYTF.

The chain has TRBV18 and TRBJ1-2, with D possibly matching TRBD1 (5 bases). Trimming took off 3 bases at V and 3 bases at J, with 8 bases between the two ends. The CDR3 contains 13 residues. The germline V gene has CDR1 KGHSH and CDR2 LQKENI. This chain's CDR3 is CASSPEGHYGYTF. CDR3 DNA sequence: TGTGCCAGCTCACCGGAGGGACACTATGGCTACACCTTC.

The chain uses TRBV6-2 or TRBV6-3 and TRBJ2-1, with 11 bases lining up with TRBD1. The germline V gene has CDR1 MNHEY and CDR2 SVGEGT. Losses at the gene ends were 6 bases for V and 9 bases for J; bases not matched to a gene: 7. The CDR3 loop spans 14 amino acids. The CDR3, as DNA: TGTGCCAGCAGCCGCTCGGGACAGGGGGGTGAGCAGTTCTTC. Protein: CASSRSGQGGEQFF.

This sequence joins TRBV6-5 and TRBJ1-2; possible D gene TRBD1, 5 bases. The CDR3 is made up of 13 amino acids. V shed 7 bases and J shed 7 bases, with 16 bases lying between them. Germline CDR1 reads MNHEY; CDR2 reads SVGAGI. This CDR3 reads CASNHGQGGGYTF. DNA for the CDR3: TGTGCCAGCAATCACGGGCAGGGAGGTGGCTACACCTTC.

The chain couples TRBV27 to TRBJ1-2, with D possibly TRBD1 on 5 matching bases. This CDR3 has 17 amino acids. Germline CDR1 is MNHEY and CDR2 is SMNVEV (reference sequence). The V end was cut by 3 bases, the J end by 8 bases, with 25 bases between. The DNA of the CDR3 is TGTGCCAGCAGTTTGAGTTTATCGATGGGGATACAGGCGGGCTACACCTTC. This encodes CASSLSLSMGIQAGYTF.

V usage is TRBV7-6 and J usage is TRBJ2-2, with 12 bases that match TRBD2. Trimming cost V 5 bases and J 6 bases; bases outside gene matches: 7. The germline V gene encodes CDR1 SGHVS and CDR2 FNYEAQ. CDR3 length equals 16 residues. This CDR3 reads CASSTPSGRGSGELFF. CDR3 sequence (DNA): TGTGCCAGCAGCACGCCTAGCGGGAGGGGTTCCGGGGAGCTGTTTTTT.

The V and J genes are TRBV28 and TRBJ2-5; no clear D gene. Germline V gene sequence: CDR1 MDHEN, CDR2 SYDVKM. The CDR3 sequence is 13 residues long. Trimming stripped 6 bases from V and 4 bases from J, with 12 bases between. Here the CDR3 reads CASRSTARETQYF. The DNA for the CDR3 is TGTGCCAGCAGGTCCACAGCTCGAGAGACCCAGTACTTC.

V is TRBV2 and J is TRBJ2-2; TRBD1 might be the D (6 bases). The CDR3 consists of 15 residues. Looked up from germline, CDR1 is SNHLY and CDR2 is FYNNEI. V lost 6 bases and J 0 bases, leaving 11 bases between the germline ends. The CDR3 DNA is TGTGCCAGCAGGGGACAATTCACGAACACCGGGGAGCTGTTTTTT. Its translation is CASRGQFTNTGELFF.